A single sample is the source of the 20 T cell receptor beta chains below, sequenced in a study of technical replicates of blood from several donors (TCRdb year 2017). The library was built by means of the immunoSEQ multiplex PCR assay. TCRdb took over this immuneACCESS table, retaining in-frame rearrangements with V and J assigned. Such tables are incomplete; in checked studies, under half of the missing clones stem from an unresolved V gene, and the remainder is unexplained. The sample yields about 72,000 clones; just under 95% were counted once. Roughly 0.36% of the sample lies in the top ten. The source material was T cells isolated from PBMCs. The receptors derive from a human donor in good health.

This sequence joins TRBV27 and TRBJ2-2; 7 bases are shared with TRBD2. Per germline, CDR1 MNHEY and CDR2 SMNVEV (reference sequence). This CDR3 has 14 residues. J was trimmed by 5 bases and V by 7 bases; bases with no gene match: 7. The CDR3 coding sequence is TGTGCCAGCACCCCCGGGGGGTTGACCGGGGAGCTGTTTTTT. Translation: CASTPGGLTGELFF.

This clone has a single count. CDR3 coding DNA: TGTGCCAGCAGTGAAGTGGCCTTTAACGAGCAGTATTTT. Amino acid sequence: CASSEVAFNEQYF. This chain uses TRBV2 with TRBJ2-3; D is unresolved. Germline CDR1 is SNHLY and CDR2 is FYNNEI. Trimming removed 1 base at V and 11 bases at J, with 13 bases between. CDR3 length: 13 residues.

This clone was recorded only once. CDR3 amino acids: CASSKNNSEVFF. The CDR3 nucleotides are TGTGCCAGCAGCAAAAATAACTCTGAGGTGTTTTTT. The J gene is TRBJ1-4, the V gene TRBV21-1. TRBV21-1 is classified as a pseudogene. The CDR3 spans 12 residues.

The CDR3 DNA sequence: TGTGCCAGCAGCCGCAGGGGAGGGGGGACAGATACGCAGTATTTT. It encodes CASSRRGGGTDTQYF. The chain links TRBV6-5 to TRBJ2-3, with D tentatively TRBD2 (7 bases). There are 15 residues in the CDR3. V lost 6 bases to trimming and J lost 3 bases, with 16 bases between them. Per the germline V gene, CDR1 is MNHEY and CDR2 is SVGAGI.

V usage is TRBV15 and J usage is TRBJ2-6; unclear D gene. The length of the CDR3 is 15 residues. Germline lookup yields CDR1 LNHNV and CDR2 YYDKDF (reference sequence). V lost 5 bases and J lost 2, with 10 bases in between. For the CDR3, the DNA is TGTGCCACCAGCCCACGCGTAGCTGGGGCCAACGTCCTGACTTTC. It translates to CATSPRVAGANVLTF.

In its sample, this clone was seen once. The chain has TRBV18 and TRBJ2-1; 12 bases agree with TRBD1. The CDR3 is 17 residues long. V lost 3 bases to trimming and J lost 1 base; unmatched junction nucleotides: 4. Germline V lookup: CDR1 KGHSH, CDR2 LQKENI. The CDR3 protein is CASSPGTGGTSYNEQFF. The CDR3 DNA sequence: TGTGCCAGCTCACCGGGGACAGGGGGCACGTCCTACAATGAGCAGTTCTTC.

This rearrangement joins TRBV2 to TRBJ1-1; D gene ambiguous. V was pared by 8 bases and J by 1 base, with 2 bases between. The V gene's germline CDR1 is SNHLY and CDR2 FYNNEI. CDR3 length: 10 amino acids. CDR3 DNA: TGTGCCAGCCGGAACACTGAAGCTTTCTTT. Translation: CASRNTEAFF.

This clone was recorded only once. V is TRBV27 and J is TRBJ2-1; D is perhaps TRBD1 (6 bases). V was cut by 2 bases and J by 7 bases, with 12 bases left in between. Germline CDR1 and CDR2: MNHEY and SMNVEV (reference sequence). The CDR3 is made up of 14 amino acids. The CDR3 spells CASSLAQGPNEQFF. The CDR3 region has the DNA TGTGCCAGCAGTTTAGCTCAGGGGCCAAATGAGCAGTTCTTC.

V is TRBV5-4 and J is TRBJ2-5, with 10 bases fitting TRBD1. The germline CDR1 and CDR2 sequences are SGHNT and YYREEE (reference sequence). This CDR3 has 15 residues. After removal of 0 bases from V and 7 bases from J, the junction contained 6 bases not matched to a gene. The CDR3 bases are TGTGCCAGCAGCTTGGGTTCTAGGGACAGGGGGACCCAGTACTTC. Its protein product is CASSLGSRDRGTQYF.

The gene calls are TRBV4-1 and TRBJ2-2, with 8 bases aligning to TRBD2. This CDR3 has 16 residues. The trim removed 1 base at V and 7 bases at J, leaving 8 bases unmatched. Per germline, CDR1 MGHRA and CDR2 YSYEKL. In DNA form, the CDR3 reads TGCGCCAGCAGCCAAGGGGGTAGCGGGATGTTCGGGGAGCTGTTTTTT. Amino acid sequence: CASSQGGSGMFGELFF.

The gene calls are TRBV18 and TRBJ1-3; TRBD1 might be the D (5 bases). In germline, CDR1 is KGHSH, CDR2 LQKENI. With 1 base removed from V and 2 bases from J, the gap between germline ends came to 12 bases. This CDR3 region has 16 residues. The CDR3 DNA is TGTGCCAGCTCACCACTTACAGGAAGAACTGGAAACACCATATATTTT. This codes for CASSPLTGRTGNTIYF.

This chain connects TRBV5-4 to TRBJ2-7; a possible D gene is TRBD1 (5 bases). Trimming shortened V by 4 bases and J by 1 base, and 15 bases separated the two germline ends. Germline loops: CDR1 SGHNT, CDR2 YYREEE (reference sequence). This CDR3 comprises 15 residues. As DNA, the CDR3 is TGTGCCAGCAGCGGAGCTAGGGGCGCTTCCTACGAGCAGTACTTC. It encodes CASSGARGASYEQYF.

This chain links TRBV2 with TRBJ2-1, with 9 bases fitting TRBD1. Germline V gene sequence: CDR1 SNHLY, CDR2 FYNNEI. The CDR3 length is 16 residues. With V trimmed by 7 bases and J by 9 bases, 16 bases remained unmatched. Here the CDR3 reads CASNLPGQGIMGEQFF. As DNA, the CDR3 is TGTGCCAGCAACTTACCGGGACAGGGTATTATGGGTGAGCAGTTCTTC.

This chain uses TRBV13 with TRBJ2-1; the D gene is possibly TRBD1 (6 bases). The germline gives CDR1 PRHDT, CDR2 FYEKMQ (reference sequence). V was cut by 2 bases and J by 5 bases, with 7 bases left in between. This CDR3 is 13 amino acids long. The CDR3 nucleotides are TGTGCCAGCAGCTTACCAGGGGACAATGAGCAGTTCTTC. Protein product: CASSLPGDNEQFF.

For the CDR3, the DNA is TGTGCCAGCAGCTTAGCGTTGAGCCAGGGTATCGGCTACGAGCAGTACTTC. It translates to CASSLALSQGIGYEQYF. This chain joins TRBV7-6 and TRBJ2-7, with D possibly being TRBD1 (5 bases). The CDR3 covers 17 residues. V was shortened by 0 bases and J by 3 bases, with 18 bases between the two germline ends. Germline V gives CDR1 SGHVS, CDR2 FNYEAQ.

The chain uses TRBV23-1 and TRBJ1-1, with 8 bases that match TRBD1. TRBV23-1 is annotated as an ORF whose role is uncertain. Germline trimming cut 5 bases from V and 5 bases from J; bases unmatched to any gene: 10. The CDR3 runs to 15 residues. CDR3: CASSGHRGVFTEAFF. In nucleotides, the CDR3 is TGCGCCAGCAGTGGGCACAGGGGGGTATTTACTGAAGCTTTCTTT.

V gene TRBV5-1 combines with J gene TRBJ2-1, with no clear D. In germline, CDR1 is SGHRS, CDR2 YFSETQ. The CDR3 has 15 residues. With 0 bases removed from V and 5 bases from J, the gap between germline ends came to 12 bases. Written as DNA, the CDR3 is TGCGCCAGCAGCTTGGCCTTGGCTACAGACAATGAGCAGTTCTTC. Its translation is CASSLALATDNEQFF. The whole variable domain, remainder taken from reference TRBV5-1 and TRBJ2-1, is KAGVTQTPRYLIKTRGQQVTLSCSPISGHRSVSWYQQTPGQGLQFLFEYFSETQRNKGNFPGRFSGRQFSNSRSEMNVSTLELGDSALYLCASSLALATDNEQFFGPGTRLTVL.

This CDR3 reads CASSQPLAGSYNEQFF. The CDR3, as DNA: TGTGCCAGCAGCCAGCCCCTAGCGGGGTCTTACAATGAGCAGTTCTTC. The chain uses TRBV4-2 and TRBJ2-1, with 9 bases that match TRBD2. Germline values: CDR1 LGHNA, CDR2 YNFKEQ. The V gene end was trimmed by 3 bases and the J gene end by 4 bases; junction bases not matched to a gene: 7. This CDR3 spans 16 amino acids.

The chain couples TRBV10-1 to TRBJ2-2, with TRBD2 as a possible D gene (6 bases). Germline loops: CDR1 WNHNN, CDR2 SYGVQD (reference sequence). The CDR3 loop spans 17 amino acids. Trimming removed 0 bases at V and 4 bases at J, with 15 bases between. The chain's CDR3 is CASSESRLGRVTGELFF. The CDR3 DNA sequence: TGCGCCAGCAGTGAGTCGAGACTAGGAAGGGTCACCGGGGAGCTGTTTTTT.

The chain uses TRBV7-6 and TRBJ1-1; D is ambiguous. Germline values: CDR1 SGHVS, CDR2 FNYEAQ. The CDR3 length is 14 residues. With 1 base removed from V and 5 bases from J, the gap between germline ends came to 11 bases. The CDR3 DNA reads TGTGCCAGCAGCTTAGTTCCGGGCGGGACTGAAGCTTTCTTT. This translates into CASSLVPGGTEAFF.